This T cell receptor (beta chain) was recorded in a study of T cell repertoires in cytomegalovirus infection. For the study at large: In public TCR beta signatures, there were indications of both CMV infection and matching HLA type.

Study-wide results and limits: The response measured ex vivo was dominated by TCR beta clonotypes (HLA-C-restricted and CMV-specific). Summed frequency of public TCR beta families distinguished CMV carriers with the relevant HLA.

V lost 4 bases and J 3 bases, leaving 7 bases between the germline ends. This CDR3 comprises 14 residues. Germline CDR1 is MNHEY and CDR2 is SMNVEV (reference sequence). This clonotype was counted a few times. Its antigen is not identified. TCRdb independently ran MiXCR on the reads; one entry per CDR3 protein. Here the sample spans 650,000 to 850,000 distinct CDR3 sequences, 25% to 35% being singletons. The sample here was cultured CD8+ T cells from PBMCs, taken from culture after CMV antigen stimulation. J is TRBJ2-6 and V is TRBV27; TRBD2 might be the D (5 bases). This receptor was taken from a human donor in good health (CMV status not recorded). Some clones in this sample may be carry-over from other donors' samples. The chain's CDR3 is CASSYGDGANVLTF. The CDR3 nucleotides read TGTGCCAGCAGTTACGGGGATGGGGCCAACGTCCTGACTTTC.